This TCR beta chain was captured in a study of cytomegalovirus exposure and HLA in healthy donors. Study conclusions and caveats: An analysis was carried out later, and it reportedly showed fewer N-insertions in an Asian-associated ancestry cluster than the roughly 700-donor mean.

60 Vbeta and 13 Jbeta primers were used in PCR. This table comes from immunoSEQ multiplex PCR, and its TCRdb copy is limited to in-frame clones, with some not included. The sample records about 150,000 clones, more than 75% being singletons. Germline assignment: CDR1 SGHAT and CDR2 FQNNGV. The V and J ends lost 4 bases and 8 bases respectively, with 11 bases between them. The CDR3 runs 13 residues. Donors were nominally healthy when sampled, though unrecorded immune exposures were likely. A note on this clone: Its specificity is unknown.

This chain links TRBV11-2 with TRBJ2-2, with TRBD2 as a possible D gene (5 bases). Sequenced sample: PBMCs. The sequence came from a young man in good health and CMV-seropositive. CDR3 bases: TGTGCCAGCAGCTCCCGGGGTAGAGGGGAGCTGTTTTTT. Protein sequence: CASSSRGRGELFF.